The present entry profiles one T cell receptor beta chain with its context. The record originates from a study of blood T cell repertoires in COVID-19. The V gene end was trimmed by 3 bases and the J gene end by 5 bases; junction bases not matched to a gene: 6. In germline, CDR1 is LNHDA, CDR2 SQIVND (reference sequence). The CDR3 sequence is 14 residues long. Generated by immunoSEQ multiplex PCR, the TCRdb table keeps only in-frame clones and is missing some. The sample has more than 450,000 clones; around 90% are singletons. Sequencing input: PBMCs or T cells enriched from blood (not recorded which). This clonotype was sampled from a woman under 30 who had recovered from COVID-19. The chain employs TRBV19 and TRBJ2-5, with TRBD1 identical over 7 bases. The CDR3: CASSIRTGRETQYF. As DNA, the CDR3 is TGTGCCAGTAGTATTAGGACAGGCCGGGAGACCCAGTACTTC.